Below, one T cell receptor beta chain is given with its context. This entry is derived from a study of blood T cell repertoires in COVID-19. Across the study: From the United States, Italy and Spain came samples of acute and convalescent COVID-19. PBMCs, B-cell-depleted T cells, or T cells provided the cDNA or gDNA that made up the material.

Original processing notes: Researchers report that nucleated cell counts were estimated from reference gene primer amplification. Method: immunoSEQ multiplex PCR; TCRdb's copy keeps in-frame clones and lacks some. The D gene and trimming were derived from the DNA, and the V and J assignments and clone size from that table. This sample has 300,000 or so clones, with about 90% found just once. There are 14 residues in the CDR3. The ends lost 2 bases at V and 2 bases at J; junction bases unmatched: 2. The germline V gene encodes CDR1 MNHEY and CDR2 SVGAGI. This chain connects TRBV6-5 to TRBJ1-2; TRBD1 agrees at 7 bases. The sample consisted of peripheral blood. This TCR was recovered from a woman aged 40 to 49 who had recovered from COVID-19. The CDR3 loop is CASSYKQGNYGYTF. The CDR3 DNA is TGTGCCAGCAGTTACAAACAGGGGAACTATGGCTACACCTTC.